This T cell receptor beta chain is drawn from a study of blood T cell repertoires in COVID-19. Overall study: Sample material is recorded as cDNA or gDNA derived from T cells, B-cell-depleted T cells, or PBMCs.

Sequenced by immunoSEQ multiplex PCR; TCRdb stores in-frame clones only, minus some. The table shows fewer than 95,000 clones, with 75% to 90% occurring only once. The CDR3 spans 14 residues. V dropped 1 base and J dropped 12; count of bases not matched to a gene: 12. Per the germline V gene, CDR1 is SGHDN and CDR2 is FVKESK. The rearrangement joins TRBV14 to TRBJ2-7, with TRBD1 matching over 7 bases. The receptor was isolated from a man aged 45 to 65 with active or convalescent COVID-19. The sequenced sample was peripheral blood. CDR3 sequence (DNA): TGTGCCAGCAGCCAAGCGCCGAACCGGGACAGACCGTACTTC. Translation gives CASSQAPNRDRPYF.